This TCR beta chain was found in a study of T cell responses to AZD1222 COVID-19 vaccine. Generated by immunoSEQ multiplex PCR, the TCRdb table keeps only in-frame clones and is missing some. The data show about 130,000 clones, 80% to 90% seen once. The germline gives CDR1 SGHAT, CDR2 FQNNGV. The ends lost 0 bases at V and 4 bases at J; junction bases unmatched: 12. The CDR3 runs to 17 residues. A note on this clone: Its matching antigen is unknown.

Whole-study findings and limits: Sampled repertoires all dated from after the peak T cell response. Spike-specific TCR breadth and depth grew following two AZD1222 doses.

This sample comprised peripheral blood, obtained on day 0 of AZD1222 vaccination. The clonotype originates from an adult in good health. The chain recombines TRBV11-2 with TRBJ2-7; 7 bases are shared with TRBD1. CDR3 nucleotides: TGTGCCAGCAGCTTAGATTCGATCGCAGGGGGTATGTACGAGCAGTACTTC. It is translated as CASSLDSIAGGMYEQYF.